These 27 T cell receptor beta chains came from one sample sequenced in a study of cytomegalovirus exposure and HLA in healthy donors. PCR primers comprised 60 Vbeta and 13 Jbeta primers. Sequenced by immunoSEQ multiplex PCR; TCRdb stores in-frame clones only, minus some. The repertoire consists of about 130,000 clones, with around four fifths occurring once and the leading ten covering approximately 0.97%. The specimen was PBMCs. These receptors were obtained from a human donor in good health.

The rearrangement uses TRBV6-1 and TRBJ2-1; weak D call: TRBD2 (5 bases). Germline CDR1 reads MNHNS; CDR2 reads SASEGT. Trimming left V 3 bases short and J 0 bases short, with 9 bases between. The CDR3 is made up of 15 amino acids. The chain's CDR3 is CASSDSSGSYNEQFF. The DNA for the CDR3 is TGTGCCAGCAGTGACTCGAGCGGCTCCTACAATGAGCAGTTCTTC.

V is TRBV2 and J is TRBJ2-7; TRBD1 might be the D (6 bases). Germline V gene data show CDR1 as SNHLY and CDR2 as FYNNEI. The CDR3 has 14 residues. V lost 4 bases and J lost 0, with 10 bases in between. CDR3 nucleotides: TGTGCCAGCAGTGCGGACAGTTCCTCCTACGAGCAGTACTTC. This encodes CASSADSSSYEQYF.

The chain carries TRBV5-1 and TRBJ1-4, with 8 bases aligning to TRBD1. V dropped 4 bases and J dropped 5; count of bases not matched to a gene: 7. This CDR3 has 15 residues. Germline V gives CDR1 SGHRS, CDR2 YFSETQ. This CDR3 reads CASSAGQALNEKLFF. The CDR3 DNA reads as TGCGCCAGCAGCGCGGGACAGGCCCTAAATGAAAAACTGTTTTTT.

V gene TRBV11-2 combines with J gene TRBJ1-5, with D tentatively TRBD1 (5 bases). In germline, CDR1 is SGHAT, CDR2 FQNNGV. This CDR3 region has 16 residues. Between the trimmed V and J ends, which lost 4 bases and 3 bases, there was a span of 16 bases. The CDR3 region has the DNA TGTGCCAGCAGCTCCAACTCAGGGTCCATCAATCAGCCCCAGCATTTT. Its translation is CASSSNSGSINQPQHF.

This sequence joins TRBV6-1 and TRBJ1-1; no definite D call. Trimming removed 7 bases at V and 1 base at J, with 16 bases between. The CDR3 covers 15 residues. The germline gives CDR1 MNHNS, CDR2 SASEGT. The CDR3 nucleotides read TGTGCCAGCACTCTATCGGAGGTGGAGAACACTGAAGCTTTCTTT. Amino acids: CASTLSEVENTEAFF.

The gene calls are TRBV9 and TRBJ1-4; tentatively, D is TRBD1 (5 bases). This CDR3 contains 14 residues. Germline CDR1 is SGDLS and CDR2 is YYNGEE. Trimming removed 0 bases at V and 4 bases at J, with 7 bases between. The DNA of the CDR3 is TGTGCCAGCAGCGTAGGACAGTATAATGAAAAACTGTTTTTT. It specifies CASSVGQYNEKLFF.

V gene TRBV4-1 combines with J gene TRBJ2-5; TRBD1 might be the D (5 bases). The DNA matches TRBJ2-7 better at its end, which makes the J call doubtful. The CDR3 is made up of 16 amino acids. CDR1 is MGHRA and CDR2 is YSYEKL in the germline V gene. The CDR3 here is CASSQVTGRETNEQYF. In nucleotides, the CDR3 is TGCGCCAGCAGCCAAGTTACGGGCAGGGAAACAAACGAGCAGTACTTC.

The chain has TRBV11-2 and TRBJ2-2; D is undetermined. CDR3 length equals 13 residues. The V gene's germline CDR1 is SGHAT and CDR2 FQNNGV. V shed 7 bases and J shed 2 bases, with 8 bases lying between them. This chain's CDR3 is CASTQSNTGELFF. The CDR3 bases are TGTGCCAGCACACAGAGTAACACCGGGGAGCTGTTTTTT.

A remark on this clone: The junction differs from germline at one of its ends, possibly a read error. The chain links TRBV29-1 to TRBJ2-5; 7 bases map to TRBD2. This CDR3 contains 13 residues. Germline CDR1 is SQVTM and CDR2 is ANQGSEA. The CDR3 coding sequence is TGCAGCGCCACGTGGGGGGGAGGAGAGACCCAGCACTTC. This encodes CSATWGGGETQHF.

This rearrangement joins TRBV7-9 to TRBJ2-5; 7 bases agree with TRBD2. V shed 1 base, J shed 2 bases, and the junction held 4 bases outside the gene matches. Germline CDR1 SEHNR, CDR2 FQNEAQ (reference sequence). The CDR3 runs 15 residues. The CDR3 sequence is CASSLGTRFQETQYF. CDR3 nucleotide sequence: TGTGCCAGCAGCTTAGGGACTAGGTTTCAAGAGACCCAGTACTTC.

V and J are TRBV5-6 and TRBJ2-7; 7 bases fit TRBD2. The CDR3 covers 15 residues. CDR1 and CDR2 (germline): SGHDT, YYEEEE. The J segment lost 3 bases and the V segment lost 1 base, leaving 7 bases of the junction unmatched. The CDR3 loop reads CASSLRPGGGYEQYF. The CDR3 DNA reads as TGTGCCAGCAGCTTGCGCCCCGGCGGGGGCTACGAGCAGTACTTC.

The J gene is TRBJ2-2, the V gene TRBV5-4, with D tentatively TRBD1 (5 bases). In germline, CDR1 is SGHNT, CDR2 YYREEE (reference sequence). Trimming stripped 5 bases from V and 6 bases from J, with 11 bases between. CDR3 size: 13 residues. The CDR3 protein is CASSIGVSGELFF. The DNA of the CDR3 is TGTGCCAGCAGTATAGGGGTCTCCGGGGAGCTGTTTTTT.

The chain employs TRBV9 and TRBJ2-3; TRBD2 might be the D (5 bases). There are 15 residues in the CDR3. V lost 3 bases and J lost 6, with 17 bases in between. Germline V gives CDR1 SGDLS, CDR2 YYNGEE. CDR3 region: CASSAVLGRGDTQYF. The CDR3 bases are TGTGCCAGCAGCGCCGTTCTCGGGCGAGGGGATACGCAGTATTTT.

The genes are TRBV7-9 and TRBJ2-3; maybe TRBD2 (6 bases). The germline CDR1 and CDR2 sequences are SEHNR and FQNEAQ (reference sequence). This CDR3 spans 19 amino acids. Deletions cut 5 bases from V and 3 bases from J, with 27 bases between. The CDR3 DNA follows: TGTGCCAGCAGCCGATCGTTCCCCACTGGCGGGGCGTCGACAGATACGCAGTATTTT. This encodes CASSRSFPTGGASTDTQYF.

The chain recombines TRBV6-5 with TRBJ2-1; possible D gene TRBD1, 5 bases. CDR1 and CDR2 (germline): MNHEY, SVGAGI. CDR3 length: 14 residues. V was pared by 8 bases and J by 1 base, with 12 bases between. CDR3 protein: CASVSGLSYNEQFF. CDR3 DNA sequence: TGTGCCAGCGTTTCAGGGTTGTCCTACAATGAGCAGTTCTTC.

Only one count was recorded for this clone. The CDR3 bases are TGCAGCGTCGTACAGGGGGACCCTTACAATGAGCAGTTCTTC. Translated: CSVVQGDPYNEQFF. V usage is TRBV29-1 and J usage is TRBJ2-1; 8 positions match TRBD1. Germline CDR1 and CDR2: SQVTM and ANQGSEA. The CDR3 consists of 14 residues. Trimming removed 6 bases from V and 4 bases from J; junction bases left unmatched: 8.

Note on this clone: The junction shows a germline mismatch at one end, possibly a read error. J is TRBJ1-2 and V is TRBV6-1; D is unresolved. Germline loops: CDR1 MNHNS, CDR2 SASEGT. The CDR3 has 13 amino acids. Here the CDR3 DNA reads TGTACCAGCAGTCAATACCCGGGAGGTGGCTACACCTTC. Translation gives CTSSQYPGGGYTF.

This chain joins TRBV6-1 and TRBJ1-1, with unresolved D. This CDR3 comprises 13 residues. Germline V CDR1 and CDR2: MNHNS, SASEGT. The V end lost 6 bases, the J end lost 0 bases, and 8 bases lay between the germline ends. CDR3 loop: CASRLSVNTEAFF. The CDR3 DNA reads TGTGCCAGCAGGCTTTCAGTGAACACTGAAGCTTTCTTT.

The chain carries TRBV29-1 and TRBJ1-2; TRBD1 agrees at 8 bases. In germline, CDR1 is SQVTM, CDR2 ANQGSEA. J was trimmed by 5 bases and V by 3 bases; bases with no gene match: 5. The CDR3 has 13 amino acids. CDR3: CSVESGGGYGYTF. The CDR3 DNA reads as TGCAGCGTTGAGTCAGGGGGCGGTTATGGCTACACCTTC.

The V and J genes are TRBV4-1 and TRBJ2-7; 8 bases are a match to TRBD2. The CDR3 totals 16 residues. Germline lookup yields CDR1 MGHRA and CDR2 YSYEKL. V shed 1 base, J shed 3 bases, and the junction held 8 bases outside the gene matches. This chain's CDR3 is CASSQGKQLAGYEQYF. CDR3 DNA: TGCGCCAGCAGCCAAGGTAAACAGCTAGCGGGCTACGAGCAGTACTTC.

This clone was seen only once. This chain links TRBV27 with TRBJ2-1; 7 bases map to TRBD1. CDR1 and CDR2 (germline): MNHEY, SMNVEV (reference sequence). With 5 bases clipped from V and 6 bases from J, the junction kept 10 bases outside the gene matches. The length of the CDR3 is 15 residues. The CDR3 region has the DNA TGTGCCAGCAGTCCTCAGGGACAGAGAACCAATGAGCAGTTCTTC. It encodes CASSPQGQRTNEQFF.

The chain employs TRBV21-1 and TRBJ2-1; TRBD2, the table's D call, lacks a check against the DNA. TRBV21-1 is a pseudogene locus. The length of the CDR3 is 15 residues. CDR3 nucleotide sequence: TGTGCCAGCAGCAGCCGGACTAGTCGTGAGTATGAGCAGTTCTTC. Its protein is CASSSRTSREYEQFF.

The chain uses TRBV7-2 and TRBJ1-3; D remains unclear. Germline V gives CDR1 SGHTA, CDR2 FQGNSA. CDR3 length: 16 residues. V gave up 5 bases and J gave up 0 bases, with 14 bases separating them. The CDR3 nucleotides read TGTGCCAGCAGCCCGCAAATGAGGGCCTCTGGAAACACCATATATTTT. Translated: CASSPQMRASGNTIYF. Supplemented by reference TRBV7-2 and TRBJ1-3, the full variable domain reads GAGVSQSPSNKVTEKGKDVELRCDPISGHTALYWYRQSLGQGLEFLIYFQGNSAPDKSGLPSDRFSAERTGGSVSTLTIQRTQQEDSAVYLCASSPQMRASGNTIYFGEGSWLTVV.

This rearrangement joins TRBV7-8 to TRBJ1-1, with D tentatively TRBD1 (6 bases). There are 15 residues in the CDR3. Germline-derived CDR1 and CDR2 are SGHVS and FQNEAQ. The V end lost 0 bases, the J end lost 2 bases, and 10 bases lay between the germline ends. The CDR3: CASSLAGRGNTEAFF. The CDR3 DNA reads as TGTGCCAGCAGCTTAGCTGGCAGGGGAAACACTGAAGCTTTCTTT.

The chain combines TRBV5-4 with TRBJ2-7; tentatively, D is TRBD2 (6 bases). With 5 bases removed from V and 3 bases from J, the gap between germline ends came to 21 bases. The CDR3 is 16 residues long. Germline V gene data show CDR1 as SGHNT and CDR2 as YYREEE (reference sequence). CDR3 sequence reads: CASSSEEGSYDYEQYF. CDR3 nucleotide sequence: TGTGCCAGCAGTTCTGAGGAGGGGTCGTATGACTACGAGCAGTACTTC.

The chain couples TRBV6-1 to TRBJ2-1, with D unclear. Trimming stripped 8 bases from V and 8 bases from J, with 4 bases between. Germline CDR1 MNHNS, CDR2 SASEGT. CDR3 length equals 9 residues. CDR3 region: CASSYEQFF. Written as DNA, the CDR3 is TGTGCCAGCTCGTATGAGCAGTTCTTC.

The CDR3 DNA sequence: TGTGCCAGCAGCGGGACAGGGCCCGGGGAGCTGTTTTTT. Amino acids: CASSGTGPGELFF. The J gene is TRBJ2-2, the V gene TRBV27; 9 bases map to TRBD1. After removal of 6 bases from V and 6 bases from J, the junction contained 2 bases not matched to a gene. CDR3 length: 13 amino acids. The germline V gene encodes CDR1 MNHEY and CDR2 SMNVEV (reference sequence).